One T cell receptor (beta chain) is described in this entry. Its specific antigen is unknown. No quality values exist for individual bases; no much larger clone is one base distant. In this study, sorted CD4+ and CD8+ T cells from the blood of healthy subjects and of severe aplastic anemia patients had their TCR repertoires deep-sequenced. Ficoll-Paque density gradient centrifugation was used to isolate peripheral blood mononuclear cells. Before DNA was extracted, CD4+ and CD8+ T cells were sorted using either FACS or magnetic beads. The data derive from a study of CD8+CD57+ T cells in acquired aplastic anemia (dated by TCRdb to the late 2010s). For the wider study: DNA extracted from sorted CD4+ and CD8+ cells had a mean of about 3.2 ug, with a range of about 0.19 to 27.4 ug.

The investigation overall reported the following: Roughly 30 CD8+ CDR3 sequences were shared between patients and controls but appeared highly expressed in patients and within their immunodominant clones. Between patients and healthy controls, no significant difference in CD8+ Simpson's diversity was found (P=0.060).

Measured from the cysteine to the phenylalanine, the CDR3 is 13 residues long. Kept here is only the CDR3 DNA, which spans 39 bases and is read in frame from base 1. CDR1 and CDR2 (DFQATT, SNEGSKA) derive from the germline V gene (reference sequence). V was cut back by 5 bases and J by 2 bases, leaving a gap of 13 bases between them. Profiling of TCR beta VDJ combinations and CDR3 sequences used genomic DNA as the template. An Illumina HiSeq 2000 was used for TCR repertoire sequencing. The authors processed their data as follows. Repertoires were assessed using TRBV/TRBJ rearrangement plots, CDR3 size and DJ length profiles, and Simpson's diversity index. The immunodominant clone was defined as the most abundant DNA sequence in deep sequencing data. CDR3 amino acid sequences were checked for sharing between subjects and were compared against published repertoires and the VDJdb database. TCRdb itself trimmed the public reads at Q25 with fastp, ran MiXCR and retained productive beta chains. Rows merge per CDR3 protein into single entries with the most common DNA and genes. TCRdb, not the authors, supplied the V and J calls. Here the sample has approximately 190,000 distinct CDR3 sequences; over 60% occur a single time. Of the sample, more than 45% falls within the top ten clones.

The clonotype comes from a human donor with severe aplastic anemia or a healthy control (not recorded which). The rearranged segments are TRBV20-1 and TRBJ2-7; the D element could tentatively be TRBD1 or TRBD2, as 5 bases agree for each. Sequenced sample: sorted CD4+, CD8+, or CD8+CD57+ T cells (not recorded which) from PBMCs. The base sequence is TGCAGTGCTGGGGGTAGCGAACCCTACGAGCAGTACTTC. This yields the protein CSAGGSEPYEQYF.